What follows are 9 T cell receptor beta chains derived from one specimen sequenced in a study of shared clonotypes between healthy human individuals. Produced via immunoSEQ multiplex PCR; TCRdb's table is partial and in-frame only. The profile shows some 470,000 clones, 75% to 85% of them singletons. The specimen was PBMCs. The origin of the receptors is a woman between 35 and 50 years old in good health. Some clones in this sample may be carry-over from other donors' samples.

The chain links TRBV11-2 to TRBJ1-1, with 7 bases aligning to TRBD1. CDR3 length equals 13 residues. Germline CDR1 reads SGHAT; CDR2 reads FQNNGV. With V trimmed by 7 bases and J by 5 bases, 7 bases remained unmatched. The CDR3 sequence is CASKAGGFTEAFF. CDR3 coding DNA: TGTGCCAGCAAGGCAGGGGGTTTTACTGAAGCTTTCTTT.

This chain connects TRBV13 to TRBJ2-5, with D unclear. Germline assignment: CDR1 PRHDT and CDR2 FYEKMQ (reference sequence). The CDR3 extends over 12 amino acids. Trimming removed 0 bases from V and 5 bases from J, with 4 bases in between. This CDR3 reads CASSLGLETQYF. CDR3 DNA: TGTGCCAGCAGCTTAGGCCTTGAGACCCAGTACTTC.

This clone came up many times. V usage is TRBV30 and J usage is TRBJ2-2, with D perhaps TRBD1 (6 bases). V lost 8 bases to trimming and J lost 4 bases, with 17 bases between them. The CDR3 runs to 14 residues. The germline CDR1 and CDR2 sequences are GTSNPN and SVGIG (reference sequence). CDR3 nucleotide sequence: TGTGCCGGAAGGGCAGGGGCGGGCACCGGGGAGCTGTTTTTT. It encodes CAGRAGAGTGELFF.

V is TRBV5-4 and J is TRBJ2-3; D call uncertain. The V end was cut by 2 bases, the J end by 2 bases, with 9 bases between. CDR1 SGHNT and CDR2 YYREEE come from the germline V gene (reference sequence). This CDR3 has 14 amino acids. CDR3 region: CASSLAIATDTQYF. CDR3 bases: TGTGCCAGCAGCTTAGCGATCGCCACAGATACGCAGTATTTT.

The V gene is TRBV19, the J gene TRBJ2-5; tentative D call: TRBD2 (5 bases). Trimming stripped 5 bases from V and 4 bases from J, with 11 bases between. Germline V lookup: CDR1 LNHDA, CDR2 SQIVND (reference sequence). The length of the CDR3 is 13 residues. This CDR3 reads CASSARTRETQYF. DNA of the CDR3: TGTGCCAGTAGTGCCCGCACTAGAGAGACCCAGTACTTC.

The V gene is TRBV4-2, the J gene TRBJ1-5; perhaps TRBD1 as D (5 bases). The CDR3 is 15 residues long. Germline lookup yields CDR1 LGHNA and CDR2 YNFKEQ. Deletions cut 0 bases from V and 6 bases from J, with 12 bases between. This chain's CDR3 is CASSQDQGSCQPQHF. CDR3 coding DNA: TGTGCCAGCAGCCAAGATCAGGGAAGCTGTCAGCCCCAGCATTTT.

CDR3 sequence reads: CASSLGGQAAGQPQHF. CDR3 DNA: TGTGCCAGCAGTTTAGGGGGACAGGCGGCGGGTCAGCCCCAGCATTTT. The V gene is TRBV28, the J gene TRBJ1-5, with 8 nucleotides matching TRBD1. The CDR3 has 16 residues. CDR1 and CDR2 from the germline V gene are MDHEN and SYDVKM. With 2 bases clipped from V and 6 bases from J, the junction kept 9 bases outside the gene matches.

The V call is TRBV21-1, the J call TRBJ2-1; the table's D call of TRBD2 was not tested on the DNA. TRBV21-1 is an annotated pseudogene. The CDR3 totals 18 residues. This CDR3 reads CASSKIYPTSGSYNEQFF. CDR3 nucleotides: TGTGCCAGCAGCAAAATTTACCCGACTAGCGGCTCCTACAATGAGCAGTTCTTC.

The chain recombines TRBV15 with TRBJ1-1; D is perhaps TRBD1 (6 bases). V was trimmed by 5 bases and J by 5 bases, leaving 18 bases between them. Germline CDR1 reads LNHNV; CDR2 reads YYDKDF (reference sequence). There are 15 residues in the CDR3. DNA for the CDR3: TGTGCCACCAGCCACACCCGGGGGCCGGGGACTGAAGCTTTCTTT. Translated, it gives CATSHTRGPGTEAFF.